Listed below are T cell receptor beta chains from one sample, sequenced in a study of blood T cell repertoires in COVID-19. The protocol was immunoSEQ multiplex PCR, while the TCRdb copy is restricted to in-frame clones and leaves out a portion. Among about 230,000 clones listed, roughly nine tenths were seen once. The sample taken for sequencing was PBMCs or T cells enriched from blood (not recorded which). The receptors originated from a woman in her fifties or sixties in a cohort exposed to, infected with or recovered from COVID-19 (not recorded which). Both conserved end residues are part of each CDR3. Each record gives: D gene, V gene, J gene, clone size, CDR3 protein, CDR3 DNA. A D gene is named only where the DNA matches it firmly. Clone size is given for some rows only: seen once, a few or many times, or a class if the clone is expanded.

>TRBD1|TRBV19|TRBJ1-5|-
CASSMSPGRGLGNQPQHF
TGTGCCAGTAGTATGAGCCCGGGCAGGGGGCTTGGCAATCAGCCCCAGCATTTT
>-|TRBV19|TRBJ2-2|-
CASSIVSGGTGELFF
TGTGCCAGTAGTATAGTCTCCGGGGGCACCGGGGAGCTGTTTTTT
>-|TRBV19|TRBJ2-6|once
CASSRRGADGANVLTF
TGTGCCAGTAGTAGAAGGGGCGCGGATGGGGCCAACGTCCTGACTTTC
>-|TRBV19|TRBJ1-1|-
CASRLTVNTEAFF
TGTGCCAGTAGACTAACGGTGAACACTGAAGCTTTCTTT
>-|TRBV11-2|TRBJ2-7|-
CASSLTSNEQYF
TGTGCCAGCAGCTTAACTAGCAACGAGCAGTACTTC
>TRBD2|TRBV4-3|TRBJ2-7|-
CASSQKLAGRQYF
TGCGCCAGCAGCCAAAAGCTAGCGGGGCGGCAGTACTTC
>-|TRBV5-1|TRBJ2-4|-
CASSVKFGSIQYF
TGCGCCAGCAGCGTCAAGTTCGGGAGCATTCAGTACTTC
>-|TRBV9|TRBJ2-7|-
CASSVGGTPLTYEQYF
TGTGCCAGCAGCGTAGGCGGGACTCCTTTAACCTACGAGCAGTACTTC
>TRBD1|TRBV3-1/TRBV3-2|TRBJ1-2|-
CASSPQGAQFNYGYTF
TGTGCCAGCAGCCCGCAGGGGGCCCAATTTAACTATGGCTACACCTTC
>-|TRBV5-8|TRBJ1-1|-
CASSPGATEAFF
TGTGCCAGCAGCCCAGGGGCCACTGAAGCTTTCTTT
>-|TRBV9|TRBJ1-4|-
CASSVGAGNEKLFF
TGTGCCAGCAGCGTAGGGGCCGGCAATGAAAAACTGTTTTTT
>-|TRBV30|TRBJ1-6|-
CAWVIRTENSPLHF
TGTGCCTGGGTGATCAGGACAGAAAATTCACCCCTCCACTTT
>TRBD1|TRBV11-3|TRBJ2-6|-
CASSRGGTGPSGANVLTF
TGTGCCAGCAGCCGCGGAGGGACAGGCCCCTCTGGGGCCAACGTCCTGACTTTC
>TRBD2|TRBV5-1|TRBJ2-3|-
CASAGLAGETDTQYF
TGCGCCAGCGCAGGACTAGCGGGGGAGACAGATACGCAGTATTTT
>TRBD2|TRBV9|TRBJ2-2|-
CASSISGGANTGELFF
TGTGCCAGCAGCATTAGCGGGGGGGCCAACACCGGGGAGCTGTTTTTT
>-|TRBV21-1|TRBJ2-1|-
CASSGQGANSYNEQFF
TGTGCCAGCAGCGGACAGGGAGCTAACTCCTACAATGAGCAGTTCTTC
>-|TRBV6-5|TRBJ2-3|-
CASSKRLAGTDTQYF
TGTGCCAGCAGCAAGAGGTTGGCCGGCACAGATACGCAGTATTTT
>TRBD2|TRBV5-1|TRBJ2-2|once
CASSPGLAGVGELFF
TGCGCCAGCAGCCCGGGACTAGCGGGGGTCGGGGAGCTGTTTTTT
>-|TRBV6-5|TRBJ1-4|-
CASSPKGATNEKLFF
TGTGCCAGCAGTCCAAAGGGGGCAACTAATGAAAAACTGTTTTTT
>-|TRBV30|TRBJ1-1|-
CAWRLDTNTEAFF
TGTGCCTGGAGGCTCGACACGAACACTGAAGCTTTCTTT
>-|TRBV4-1|TRBJ2-2|-
CASRSRGGELFF
TGCGCCAGCCGGAGCCGTGGCGGGGAGCTGTTTTTT
>TRBD1|TRBV28|TRBJ2-1|-
CASSLPGQGLYNEQFF
TGTGCCAGCAGTTTACCCGGACAGGGCCTTTACAATGAGCAGTTCTTC
>-|TRBV5-8|TRBJ2-5|-
CASSLVGGGETQYF
TGTGCCAGCAGCTTGGTGGGGGGAGGAGAGACCCAGTACTTC
>TRBD2|TRBV4-3|TRBJ2-1|-
CASSQSRLAGYNEQFF
TGCGCCAGCAGCCAAAGCAGGCTAGCGGGTTACAATGAGCAGTTCTTC
>TRBD2|TRBV5-1|TRBJ2-2|few
CASSLGLAGPGELFF
TGCGCCAGCAGCTTGGGACTAGCGGGGCCCGGGGAGCTGTTTTTT
>-|TRBV4-3|TRBJ1-1|-
CASSQEREIEAFF
TGCGCCAGCAGCCAAGAGAGGGAGATTGAAGCTTTCTTT
>-|TRBV2|TRBJ2-1|once
CACQASSWNEQFF
TGTGCCTGCCAGGCGTCATCGTGGAATGAGCAGTTCTTC
>TRBD2|TRBV5-1|TRBJ2-5|-
CASRTSGGGETQYF
TGCGCCAGCCGGACTAGCGGGGGTGGAGAGACCCAGTACTTC
>TRBD1|TRBV7-9|TRBJ2-5|-
CASRQTGTGGQETQYF
TGTGCCAGCAGGCAGACCGGGACAGGGGGCCAGGAGACCCAGTACTTC
>-|TRBV28|TRBJ1-4|-
CASNVGGWEKLFF
TGTGCCAGCAACGTCGGGGGTTGGGAAAAACTGTTTTTT
>TRBD1|TRBV3-1/TRBV3-2|TRBJ1-6|-
CASSLRGQELPHF
TGTGCCAGCAGCCTTCGAGGACAGGAGCTTCCCCACTTT
>TRBD1|TRBV18|TRBJ2-5|-
CASSPRDRDRSKAKRIQETQYF
TGTGCCAGCTCACCACGGGACAGGGACCGAAGCAAGGCAAAGAGGATACAAGAGACCCAGTACTTC
>-|TRBV5-4|TRBJ1-1|-
CASSPEPESDKAFF
TGTGCCAGCAGCCCCGAACCCGAATCCGACAAAGCTTTCTTT
>TRBD1|TRBV19|TRBJ1-1|-
CASNTGDTEAFF
TGTGCCAGTAATACAGGGGACACTGAAGCTTTCTTT
>-|TRBV9|TRBJ2-5|-
CASSVGREETQYF
TGTGCCAGCAGCGTAGGCAGGGAAGAGACCCAGTACTTC
>-|TRBV9|TRBJ1-2|few
CASSPPRQVGYGYTF
TGTGCCAGCAGCCCACCGCGACAGGTGGGCTATGGCTACACCTTC
>-|TRBV2|TRBJ2-1|-
CASSKGLREQFF
TGTGCCAGCAGTAAAGGGTTGCGGGAGCAGTTCTTC
>-|TRBV5-1|TRBJ1-1|-
CASSFSLGRGVNTEAFF
TGCGCCAGCAGCTTCAGTCTGGGACGGGGGGTGAACACTGAAGCTTTCTTT